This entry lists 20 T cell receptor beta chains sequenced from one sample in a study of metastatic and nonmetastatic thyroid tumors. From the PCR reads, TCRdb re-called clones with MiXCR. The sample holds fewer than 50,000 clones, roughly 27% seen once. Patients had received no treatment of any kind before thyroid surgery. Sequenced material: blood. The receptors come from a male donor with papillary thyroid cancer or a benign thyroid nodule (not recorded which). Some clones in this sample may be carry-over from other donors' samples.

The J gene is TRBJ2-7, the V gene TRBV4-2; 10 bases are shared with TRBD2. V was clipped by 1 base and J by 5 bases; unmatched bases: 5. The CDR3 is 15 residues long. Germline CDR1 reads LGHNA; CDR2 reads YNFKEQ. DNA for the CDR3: TGTGCCAGCAGCCAAGCGCTAGCGGGAGCTGACGAGCAGTACTTC. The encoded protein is CASSQALAGADEQYF.

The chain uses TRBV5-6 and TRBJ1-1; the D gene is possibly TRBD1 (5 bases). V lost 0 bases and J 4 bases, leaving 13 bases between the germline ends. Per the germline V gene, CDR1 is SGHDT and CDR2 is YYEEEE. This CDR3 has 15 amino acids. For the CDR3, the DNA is TGTGCCAGCAGCTTGGAACCGCGGGGCGTCACTGAAGCTTTCTTT. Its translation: CASSLEPRGVTEAFF.

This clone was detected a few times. The CDR3, as DNA: TGTGCCACCGTAGGGTTAGGATCACCCCTCCACTTT. Protein sequence: CATVGLGSPLHF. The rearrangement uses TRBV6-4 and TRBJ1-6; no reliable D call. The V and J ends lost 10 bases and 10 bases respectively, with 14 bases between them. CDR1 and CDR2 from the germline V gene are MRHNA and SNTAGT. This CDR3 has 12 amino acids.

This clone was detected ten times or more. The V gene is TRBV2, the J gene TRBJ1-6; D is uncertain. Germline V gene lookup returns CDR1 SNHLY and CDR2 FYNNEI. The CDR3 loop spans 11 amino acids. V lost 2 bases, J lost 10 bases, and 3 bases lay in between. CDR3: CASSENSPLHF. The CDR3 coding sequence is TGTGCCAGCAGTGAAAACTCACCCCTCCACTTT. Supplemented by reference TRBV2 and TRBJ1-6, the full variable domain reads EPEVTQTPSHQVTQMGQEVILRCVPISNHLYFYWYRQILGQKVEFLVSFYNNEISEKSEIFDDQFSVERPDGSNFTLKIRSTKLEDSAMYFCASSENSPLHFGNGTRLTVT.

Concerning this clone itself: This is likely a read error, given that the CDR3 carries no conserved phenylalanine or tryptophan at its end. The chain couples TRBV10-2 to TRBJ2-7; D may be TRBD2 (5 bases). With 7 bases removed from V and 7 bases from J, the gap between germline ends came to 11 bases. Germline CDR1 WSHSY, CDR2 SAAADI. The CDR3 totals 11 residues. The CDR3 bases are TGCGCCAGCATCAGGACTTGGGAGCAGTACCTC. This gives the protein CASIRTWEQYL.

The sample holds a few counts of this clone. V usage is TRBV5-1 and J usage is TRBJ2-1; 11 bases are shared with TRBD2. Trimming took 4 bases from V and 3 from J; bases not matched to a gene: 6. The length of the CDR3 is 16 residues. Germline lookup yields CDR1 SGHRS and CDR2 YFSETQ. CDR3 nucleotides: TGCGCCAGCAGCATTAGACTAGCGGGACTCTACAATGAGCAGTTCTTC. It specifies CASSIRLAGLYNEQFF.

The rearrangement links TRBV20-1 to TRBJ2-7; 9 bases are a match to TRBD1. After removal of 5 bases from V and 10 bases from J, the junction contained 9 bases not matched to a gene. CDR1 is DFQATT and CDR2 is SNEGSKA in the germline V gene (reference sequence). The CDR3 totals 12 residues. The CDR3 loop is CSAGDREYVQYF. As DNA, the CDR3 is TGCAGTGCTGGGGACAGGGAATACGTTCAGTACTTC.

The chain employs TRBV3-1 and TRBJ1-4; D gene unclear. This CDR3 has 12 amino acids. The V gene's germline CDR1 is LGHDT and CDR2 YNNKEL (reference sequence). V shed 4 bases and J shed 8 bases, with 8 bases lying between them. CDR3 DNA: TGTGCCAGCAGCCGGCAGGCGGAAAAACTGTTTTTT. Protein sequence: CASSRQAEKLFF.

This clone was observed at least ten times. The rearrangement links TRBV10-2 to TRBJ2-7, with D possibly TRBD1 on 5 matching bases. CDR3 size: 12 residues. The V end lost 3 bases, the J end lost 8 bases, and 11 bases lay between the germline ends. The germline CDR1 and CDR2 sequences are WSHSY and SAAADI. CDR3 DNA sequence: TGCGCCAGCAGTGACGATGGGGCTCAGCAGTACTTC. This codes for CASSDDGAQQYF.

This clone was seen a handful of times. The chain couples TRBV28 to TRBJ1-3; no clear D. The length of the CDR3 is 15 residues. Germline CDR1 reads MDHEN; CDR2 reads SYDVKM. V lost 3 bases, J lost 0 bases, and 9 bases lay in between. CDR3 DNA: TGTGCCAGCAGTTTCGGGAGATACTCTGGAAACACCATATATTTT. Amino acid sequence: CASSFGRYSGNTIYF.

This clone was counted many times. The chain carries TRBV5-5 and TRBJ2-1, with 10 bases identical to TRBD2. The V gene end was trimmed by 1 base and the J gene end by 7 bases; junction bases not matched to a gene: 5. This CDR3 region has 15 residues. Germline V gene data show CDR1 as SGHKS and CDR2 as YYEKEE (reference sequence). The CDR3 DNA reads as TGTGCCAGCAGCTTGTTTGGTAGCGGGAGGAATGAGCAGTTCTTC. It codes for CASSLFGSGRNEQFF.

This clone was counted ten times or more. CDR3 nucleotides: TGTGCCAGCAGTCCCAAGGGGAACACTAATGAAAAACTGTTTTTT. Its protein is CASSPKGNTNEKLFF. The chain uses TRBV12-3 or TRBV12-4 and TRBJ1-4; D perhaps matches TRBD1 (5 bases). The V gene lost 5 bases and the J gene lost 2 bases, with 12 bases spanning the gap. This CDR3 has 15 residues.

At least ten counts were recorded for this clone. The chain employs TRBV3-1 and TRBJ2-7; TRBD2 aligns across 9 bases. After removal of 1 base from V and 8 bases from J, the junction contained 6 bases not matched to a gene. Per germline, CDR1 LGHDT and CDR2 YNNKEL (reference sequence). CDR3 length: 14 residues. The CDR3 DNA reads TGTGCCAGCAGCCAAGGGGCGGGAGGGATCAAGCAGTACTTC. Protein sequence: CASSQGAGGIKQYF.

CDR3 in DNA: TGTGCCAGCCAACTAGTCGGGTCTTCCTACGAGCAGTACTTC. This sequence encodes CASQLVGSSYEQYF. The chain couples TRBV28 to TRBJ2-7; the D gene is possibly TRBD2 (5 bases). Trimming left V 8 bases short and J 1 base short, with 15 bases between. Germline V gives CDR1 MDHEN, CDR2 SYDVKM. The length of the CDR3 is 14 residues.

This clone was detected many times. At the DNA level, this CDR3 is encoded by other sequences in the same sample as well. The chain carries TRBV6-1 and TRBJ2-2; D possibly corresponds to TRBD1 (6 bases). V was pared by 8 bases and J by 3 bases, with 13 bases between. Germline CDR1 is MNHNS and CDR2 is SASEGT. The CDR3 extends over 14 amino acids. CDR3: CASARGQYTGELFF. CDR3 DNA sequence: TGTGCCAGCGCACGCGGACAGTACACCGGGGAGCTGTTTTTT.

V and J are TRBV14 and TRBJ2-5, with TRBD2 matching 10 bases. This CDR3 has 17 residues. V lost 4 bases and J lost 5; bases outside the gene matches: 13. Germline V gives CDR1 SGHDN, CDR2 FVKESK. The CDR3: CASSPRQREGLRETQYF. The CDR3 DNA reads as TGTGCCAGCAGCCCGCGGCAGCGGGAGGGCCTAAGGGAGACCCAGTACTTC. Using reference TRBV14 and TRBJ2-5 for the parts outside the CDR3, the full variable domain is EAGVTQFPSHSVIEKGQTVTLRCDPISGHDNLYWYRRVMGKEIKFLLHFVKESKQDESGMPNNRFLAERTGGTYSTLKVQPAELEDSGVYFCASSPRQREGLRETQYFGPGTRLLVL.

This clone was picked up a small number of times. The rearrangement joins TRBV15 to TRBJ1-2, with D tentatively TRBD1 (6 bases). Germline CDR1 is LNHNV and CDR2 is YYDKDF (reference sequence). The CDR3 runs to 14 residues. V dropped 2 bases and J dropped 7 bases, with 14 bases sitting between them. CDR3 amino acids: CATSRWDMGSGYTF. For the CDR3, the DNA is TGTGCCACCAGCAGATGGGACATGGGGTCTGGCTACACCTTC.

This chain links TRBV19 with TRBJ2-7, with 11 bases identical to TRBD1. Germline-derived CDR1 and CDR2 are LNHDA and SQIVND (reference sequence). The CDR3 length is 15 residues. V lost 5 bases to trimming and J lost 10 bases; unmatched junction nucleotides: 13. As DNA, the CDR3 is TGTGCCAGTAGTCTCGGACAGGGGGCAATCGGCGGTCAGTACTTC. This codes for CASSLGQGAIGGQYF.

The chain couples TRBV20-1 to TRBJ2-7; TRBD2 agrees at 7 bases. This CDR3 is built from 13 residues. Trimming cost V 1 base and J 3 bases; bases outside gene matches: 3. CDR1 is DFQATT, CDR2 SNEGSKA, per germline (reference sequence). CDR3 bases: TGCAGTGCTAGAGGACTAGCCGACTACGAGCAGTACTTC. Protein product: CSARGLADYEQYF.

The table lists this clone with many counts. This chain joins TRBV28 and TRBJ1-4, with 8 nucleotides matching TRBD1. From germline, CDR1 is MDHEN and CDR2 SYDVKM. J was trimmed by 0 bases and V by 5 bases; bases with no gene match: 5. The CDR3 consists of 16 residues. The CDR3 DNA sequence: TGTGCCAGCAGTCCGGGACAGGTCTCAACTAATGAAAAACTGTTTTTT. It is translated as CASSPGQVSTNEKLFF.